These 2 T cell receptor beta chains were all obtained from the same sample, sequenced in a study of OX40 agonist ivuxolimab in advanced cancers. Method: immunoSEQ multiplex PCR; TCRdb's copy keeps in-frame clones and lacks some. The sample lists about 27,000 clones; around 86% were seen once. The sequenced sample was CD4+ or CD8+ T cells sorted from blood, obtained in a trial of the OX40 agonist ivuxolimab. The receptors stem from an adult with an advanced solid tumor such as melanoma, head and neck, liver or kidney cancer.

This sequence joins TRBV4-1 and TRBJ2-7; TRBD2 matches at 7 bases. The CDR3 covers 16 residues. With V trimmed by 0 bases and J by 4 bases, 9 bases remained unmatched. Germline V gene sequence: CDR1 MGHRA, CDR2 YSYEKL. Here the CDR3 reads CASSQEFGTTKYEQYF. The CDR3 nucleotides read TGCGCCAGCAGCCAAGAATTCGGGACTACCAAATACGAGCAGTACTTC.

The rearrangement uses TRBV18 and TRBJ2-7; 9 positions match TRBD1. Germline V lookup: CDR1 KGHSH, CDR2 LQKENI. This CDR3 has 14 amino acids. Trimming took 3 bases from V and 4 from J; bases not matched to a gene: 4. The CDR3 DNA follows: TGTGCCAGCTCACCGGGACAGGGAGAATACGAGCAGTACTTC. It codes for CASSPGQGEYEQYF. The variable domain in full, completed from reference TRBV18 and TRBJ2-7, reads NAGVMQNPRHLVRRRGQEARLRCSPMKGHSHVYWYRQLPEEGLKFMVYLQKENIIDESGMPKERFSAEFPKEGPSILRIQQVVRGDSAAYFCASSPGQGEYEQYFGPGTRLTVT.